The T cell receptor (beta chain) under discussion was sequenced for a study of T-cell memory formation after mild COVID-19. Study-wide context: Clusters of TCRs were largely donor specific.

V dropped 4 bases and J dropped 2; count of bases not matched to a gene: 5. CDR1 SGHRS and CDR2 YFSETQ come from the germline V gene. This CDR3 has 15 residues. This clonotype came up many times. Its antigen remains unknown. MiXCR, applied by TCRdb to the 5' RACE reads, yields one record per CDR3 protein. The sample shows 310,000 or so distinct CDR3 sequences, roughly 15% of them seen only once. Findings of the study overall: Clones that shrank (day 15 to 85) were balanced CD4/CD8, whereas later expanders leaned CD4+. Contracting CD8+ clones were enriched in EMRA, CD4+ mainly in CM and EM. Second-wave clones that peaked on day 37 lacked confirmed SARS-CoV-2 specificity.

This clonotype was obtained from a young man who had mild COVID-19 (a few samples of this study predate the infection). Cell type and time point are not known. The V and J genes are TRBV5-1 and TRBJ2-5, with 10 bases that match TRBD1. Sequences were obtained from PBMCs or a T cell subset sorted from them (not recorded which). The CDR3 region is CASSKTGGGQETQYF. CDR3 in DNA: TGCGCCAGCAGCAAGACAGGGGGCGGACAAGAGACCCAGTACTTC.